A selection of T cell receptor beta chains follows, all from one sample in a study of blood T cell repertoires in COVID-19. TCRdb keeps only in-frame clones here, not all; method: immunoSEQ multiplex PCR. Among approximately 250,000 clones listed, around 86% were seen once. Sample: peripheral blood. The source is an older woman with COVID-19, enrolled during active disease. Both conserved end residues are part of each CDR3. D genes are given only for firm matches. Clone size is not always given. Where it is, it says once, few, many or a class for expanded clones.

j_gene | abundance | v_gene | d_gene | CDR3nt | CDR3aa
TRBJ2-5 | - | TRBV19 | TRBD2 | TGTGCCAGTACTCTAGCGGGAGGGCCCCAAGAGACCCAGTACTTC | CASTLAGGPQETQYF
TRBJ2-1 | - | TRBV20-1 | - | TGCAGTGCTAGTCGCTCGGACAATGAGCAGTTCTTC | CSASRSDNEQFF
TRBJ2-7 | once | TRBV5-4 | TRBD2 | TGTGCCAGCAGCTTCCCGACTAGCGGTTCCTACGAGCAGTACTTC | CASSFPTSGSYEQYF
TRBJ1-2 | - | TRBV4-3 | TRBD1 | TGCGCCAGCAGCCAAGGGGGACAGGGTGACATCTTAGGTGGCTACACCTTC | CASSQGGQGDILGGYTF
TRBJ1-6 | - | TRBV30 | TRBD1 | TGTGCCTGGAGCACTGGGGGACAGGGGCTTTCACCCCTCCACTTT | CAWSTGGQGLSPLHF
TRBJ2-1 | - | TRBV19 | TRBD2 | TGTGCCAGTACCCGGACTAGCGGGACCCACTCCTACAATGAGCAGTTCTTC | CASTRTSGTHSYNEQFF
TRBJ1-1 | - | TRBV29-1 | TRBD1 | TGCAGCGCTACTATAACTACAGGGGGCGAGTCTGAAGCTTTCTTT | CSATITTGGESEAFF
TRBJ2-1 | - | TRBV7-3 | TRBD2 | TGTGCCAGCAGCGGAGGTAGCGGGAGGGCCTATGAGCAGTTCTTC | CASSGGSGRAYEQFF
TRBJ2-2 | - | TRBV2 | - | TGTGCCAGCAGTGAACAGGGGAGAACCGGGGAGCTGTTTTTT | CASSEQGRTGELFF
TRBJ1-1 | - | TRBV6-5 | TRBD1 | TGTGCCAGCATCGACAGGGGTACCGAAGCTTTCTTT | CASIDRGTEAFF
TRBJ1-1 | - | TRBV7-8 | - | TGTGCCAGCAGCTTAGCATCGGGGGGCACTGAAGCTTTCTTT | CASSLASGGTEAFF
TRBJ1-1 | - | TRBV10-3 | - | TGTGCCATCACCGATAACCAGCGGGCCTTCACTGAAGCTTTCTTT | CAITDNQRAFTEAFF
TRBJ2-7 | - | TRBV2 | - | TGTGCCAGCAGTGTAGTCCTGAGCTCCTACGAGCAGTACTTC | CASSVVLSSYEQYF
TRBJ1-4 | - | TRBV6-5 | - | TGTGCCAGCAGTTGGGGGGGGGCCACTAATGAAAAACTGTTTTTT | CASSWGGATNEKLFF
TRBJ2-2 | few | TRBV2 | - | TGTGCCAGCAGTGGCCCGCGGCGGGGCACCGGGGAGCTGTTTTTT | CASSGPRRGTGELFF
TRBJ2-1 | - | TRBV25-1 | - | TGTGCCAGCAAGGGAGTTAACAATGAGCAGTTCTTC | CASKGVNNEQFF
TRBJ1-3 | - | TRBV28 | - | TGTGCCAGCAGTTGGGGCACCACAGGAAACACCATATATTTT | CASSWGTTGNTIYF
TRBJ2-3 | - | TRBV4-3 | - | TGCGCCAGCAGCCAAGTAGATACTGCCACAGATACGCAGTATTTT | CASSQVDTATDTQYF
TRBJ2-1 | - | TRBV28 | TRBD1 | TGTGCCATCTATGAGGGGGCGAGGGGGGAGCAGTTCTTC | CAIYEGARGEQFF
TRBJ1-6 | - | TRBV7-9 | TRBD1 | TGTGCCAGCAGCTTAGCGAGTTCAGGGGGTAATTCACCCCTCCACTTT | CASSLASSGGNSPLHF
TRBJ1-2 | - | TRBV2 | - | TGTGCCAGCAAAGGCGACAGCCTTAACTATGGCTACACCTTC | CASKGDSLNYGYTF
TRBJ1-4 | once | TRBV5-5 | - | TGTGCCAGCAGCCGGCAGACAGTTGCGAATGAAAAACTGTTTTTT | CASSRQTVANEKLFF
TRBJ2-3 | - | TRBV28 | - | TGTGCCAGCCCCGGGAAGCTGGACAGTCGCACAGATACGCAGTATTTT | CASPGKLDSRTDTQYF
TRBJ2-3 | - | TRBV9 | TRBD2 | TGTGCCAGCAGCGTAGATGGCGGGAGGGCCTATACGCAGTATTTT | CASSVDGGRAYTQYF
TRBJ2-5 | - | TRBV5-6 | TRBD1 | TGTGCCAGCAGCAAGGACAGGGACGAGACCCAGTACTTC | CASSKDRDETQYF
TRBJ1-5 | - | TRBV19 | - | TGTGCCAGTAGTATAGATCACGGTTCACAGCCCCAGCATTTT | CASSIDHGSQPQHF
TRBJ2-7 | - | TRBV30 | - | TGTGCCTGGAGTGTAGTCCCCGGCTACGAGCAGTACTTC | CAWSVVPGYEQYF
TRBJ1-1 | - | TRBV11-3 | TRBD1 | TGTGCCAGCAGCCTAGGACAGGGCTACACTGAAGCTTTCTTT | CASSLGQGYTEAFF
TRBJ2-7 | - | TRBV5-1 | TRBD1 | TGCGCCAGCAGCGCAGGACAGGGGTCGGGCGAGCAGTACTTC | CASSAGQGSGEQYF
TRBJ2-1 | - | TRBV3-1/TRBV3-2 | - | TGTGCCAGCAGCCAAGGGAGGGGGGGTGGAGGTGAGCAGTTCTTC | CASSQGRGGGGEQFF
TRBJ2-2 | - | TRBV5-1 | TRBD2 | TGCGCCAGCAGCCCCCAGCTGGGACTAGCGGGAGGGGTGAACACCGGGGAGCTGTTTTTT | CASSPQLGLAGGVNTGELFF